Following are 2 T cell receptor beta chains from one sample sequenced in a study of cytomegalovirus exposure and HLA in healthy donors. The table came from immunoSEQ multiplex PCR; TCRdb's copy has only in-frame clones and leaves some out. The repertoire holds 150,000 to 200,000 clones, with roughly 89% as singletons. Sequencing input: PBMCs. Every receptor here comes from a woman aged 18-30 years in good health and CMV-seropositive.

V usage is TRBV29-1 and J usage is TRBJ2-7; a possible D gene is TRBD2 (5 bases). The V gene's germline CDR1 is SQVTM and CDR2 ANQGSEA. The CDR3 is 14 amino acids. Trimming took off 2 bases at V and 5 bases at J, with 16 bases between the two ends. This chain's CDR3 is CSVELRESPHEQYF. The CDR3 DNA is TGCAGCGTTGAACTCCGGGAAAGCCCCCACGAGCAGTACTTC.

The J gene is TRBJ2-7, the V gene TRBV11-3, with 8 bases aligning to TRBD1. Germline values: CDR1 SGHNT, CDR2 YENEEA. V lost 2 bases, J lost 3 bases, and 0 bases stayed unmatched. The CDR3 loop spans 13 amino acids. The CDR3: CASSLTGGYEQYF. The CDR3 region has the DNA TGTGCCAGCAGCTTAACAGGGGGCTACGAGCAGTACTTC.